This T cell receptor (beta chain) was observed in a study of T-cell memory formation after mild COVID-19. Whole-study context: Among the donors, TCR clusters were largely specific to each donor.

TCRdb re-analysed the 5' RACE reads in MiXCR, keeping a single row per CDR3 protein. The data show fewer than 500,000 distinct CDR3 sequences, more than 20% seen once. General study points: While clones contracting from day 15 to 85 were balanced between CD4 and CD8, later expanders leaned CD4+. CD4+ clones that contracted lay mainly in CM and EM; CD8+ ones lay in EMRA. That cross-reactive memory joined was suggested by some responding clones appearing in pre-infection memory.

This clonotype was recorded only once. What it recognizes is unknown. The sequence derives from an adult woman who had mild COVID-19 (a few samples of this study predate the infection). Cell type and time point are not known. The sequenced sample consisted of PBMCs or a T cell subset sorted from them (not recorded which).

This CDR3 is CASILGQGYTEAFF. CDR3 DNA sequence: TGTGCCAGTATACTAGGACAGGGGTACACTGAAGCTTTCTTT. This chain joins TRBV19 and TRBJ1-1; 9 nucleotides align to TRBD1. CDR1 LNHDA and CDR2 SQIVND come from the germline V gene (reference sequence). With 7 bases clipped from V and 3 bases from J, the junction kept 6 bases outside the gene matches. The CDR3 is 14 residues long.